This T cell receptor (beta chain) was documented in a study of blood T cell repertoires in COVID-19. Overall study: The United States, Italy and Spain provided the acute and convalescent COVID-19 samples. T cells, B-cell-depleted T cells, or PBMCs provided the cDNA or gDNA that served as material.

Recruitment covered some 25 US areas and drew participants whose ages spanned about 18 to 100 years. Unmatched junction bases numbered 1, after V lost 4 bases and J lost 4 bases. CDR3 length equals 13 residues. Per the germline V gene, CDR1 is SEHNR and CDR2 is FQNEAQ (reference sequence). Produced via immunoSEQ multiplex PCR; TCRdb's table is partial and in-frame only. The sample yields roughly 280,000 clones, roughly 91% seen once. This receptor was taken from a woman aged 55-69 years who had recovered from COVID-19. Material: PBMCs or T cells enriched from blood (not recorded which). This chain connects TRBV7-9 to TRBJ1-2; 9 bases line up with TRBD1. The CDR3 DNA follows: TGTGCCAGCAGCTCGGGACAGGGCTATGGCTACACCTTC. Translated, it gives CASSSGQGYGYTF. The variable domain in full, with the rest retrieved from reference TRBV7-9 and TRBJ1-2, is DTGVSQNPRHKITKRGQNVTFRCDPISEHNRLYWYRQTLGQGPEFLTYFQNEAQLEKSRLLSDRFSAERPKGSFSTLEIQRTEQGDSAMYLCASSSGQGYGYTFGSGTRLTVV.